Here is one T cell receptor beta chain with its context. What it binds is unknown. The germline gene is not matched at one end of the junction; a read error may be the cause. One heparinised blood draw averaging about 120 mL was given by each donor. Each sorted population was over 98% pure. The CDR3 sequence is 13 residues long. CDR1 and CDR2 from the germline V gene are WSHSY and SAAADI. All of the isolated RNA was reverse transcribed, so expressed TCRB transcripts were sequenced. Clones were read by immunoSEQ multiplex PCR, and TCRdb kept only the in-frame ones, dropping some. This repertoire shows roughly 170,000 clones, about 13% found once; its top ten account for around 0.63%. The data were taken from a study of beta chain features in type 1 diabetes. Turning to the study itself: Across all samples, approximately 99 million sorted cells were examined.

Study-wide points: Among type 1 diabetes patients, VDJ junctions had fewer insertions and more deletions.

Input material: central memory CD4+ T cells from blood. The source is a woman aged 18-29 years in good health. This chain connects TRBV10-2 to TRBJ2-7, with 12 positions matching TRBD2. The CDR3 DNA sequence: TGCGCCAGCAGTGAGGATGGAGGACTAGCGGGACAATTC. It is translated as CASSEDGGLAGQF.